This T cell receptor beta chain was sequenced for a study of blood T cell repertoires in COVID-19. Looking at the study overall: Spain, Italy and the United States supplied samples that represented acute and convalescent COVID-19.

In the authors' workflow: Nucleated cell number was recorded as an estimate derived from reference gene primer amplification. Produced via immunoSEQ multiplex PCR; TCRdb's table is partial and in-frame only. That table furnishes V, J and clone size, whereas the DNA furnished D and trimming. The table records over 120,000 clones, roughly 80% of them present only once. Germline values: CDR1 SGHNT, CDR2 YYREEE (reference sequence). Trimming cost V 7 bases and J 1 base, with 7 bases left between them. The CDR3 extends over 12 amino acids. The study counted Cohort 3 donors as recovered given two negative PCRs, clearance, or symptom resolution.

The specimen was PBMCs or T cells enriched from blood (not recorded which). This TCR derives from a woman in her fifties or sixties who had recovered from COVID-19. The genes are TRBV5-4 and TRBJ2-3; no clear D. CDR3 sequence: CASSLRTDTQYF. CDR3 coding DNA: TGTGCCAGCTCCCTTCGCACAGATACGCAGTATTTT. Full variable domain (outside the CDR3, taken from reference TRBV5-4 and TRBJ2-3): ETGVTQSPTHLIKTRGQQVTLRCSSQSGHNTVSWYQQALGQGPQFIFQYYREEENGRGNFPPRFSGLQFPNYSSELNVNALELDDSALYLCASSLRTDTQYFGPGTRLTVL.